The T cell receptor (beta chain) described here comes from a study of shared clonotypes between healthy human individuals. Points from the study as a whole: Although depth was large, rarefaction showed that sequencing of the sorted subsets was incomplete. A handful of donors held approximately 4.6% of naive CD4 clonotypes in common.

Donors included only healthy HIV-negative adults lacking recent acute infections or vaccinations. Every contributor of samples was a Caucasian grown-up residing in Nashville, Tennessee. This clone was found once. Antigen specificity is unknown. There are 13 residues in the CDR3. Germline-derived CDR1 and CDR2 are MNHNS and SASEGT. V shed 7 bases and J shed 3 bases, with 13 bases lying between them. Using immunoSEQ multiplex PCR, the repertoire was profiled, and TCRdb retains in-frame clones only, with some absent. This sample carries around 370,000 clones, about 96% of them seen once, and the ten largest clones take about 0.32%.

The sample consisted of memory CD8+ T cells sorted from blood. As to subset: CD45RO+ cells pooled with CCR7-negative TemRA cells. The receptor was isolated from a man aged 30 to 45 in good health. V is TRBV6-1 and J is TRBJ2-7; D perhaps matches TRBD2 (6 bases). This chain's CDR3 is CASTRDPVYEQYF. CDR3 DNA: TGTGCCAGCACGCGGGACCCAGTCTACGAGCAGTACTTC.